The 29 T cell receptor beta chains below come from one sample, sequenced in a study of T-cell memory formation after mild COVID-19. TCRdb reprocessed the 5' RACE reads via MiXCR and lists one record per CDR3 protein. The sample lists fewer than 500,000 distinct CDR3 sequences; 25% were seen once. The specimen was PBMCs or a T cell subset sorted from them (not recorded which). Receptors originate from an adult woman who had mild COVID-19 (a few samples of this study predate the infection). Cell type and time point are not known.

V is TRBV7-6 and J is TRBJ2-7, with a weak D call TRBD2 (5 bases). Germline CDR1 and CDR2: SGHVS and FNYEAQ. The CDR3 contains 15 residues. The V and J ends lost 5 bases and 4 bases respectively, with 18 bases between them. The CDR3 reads CASSPSWRADYEQYF. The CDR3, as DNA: TGTGCCAGCAGCCCCTCGTGGCGGGCGGATTACGAGCAGTACTTC.

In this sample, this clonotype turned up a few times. This CDR3 reads CASSLRQGIPDTQYF. The CDR3 DNA sequence: TGCGCCAGCAGCCTTAGACAGGGGATTCCAGATACGCAGTATTTT. The chain couples TRBV4-1 to TRBJ2-3; 8 bases are shared with TRBD1. The CDR3 has 15 residues. Per the germline V gene, CDR1 is MGHRA and CDR2 is YSYEKL. Trimming took 4 bases from V and 4 from J; bases not matched to a gene: 7.

The CDR3 DNA reads TGTGCCAGCAGCCCCCAGACTAGCTCCAATGAGCAGTTCTTC. It codes for CASSPQTSSNEQFF. This chain links TRBV7-3 with TRBJ2-1; 7 nucleotides match TRBD2. The CDR3 covers 14 residues. The V gene end was trimmed by 5 bases and the J gene end by 6 bases; junction bases not matched to a gene: 7. The germline CDR1 and CDR2 sequences are SGHTA and FQGTGA. Together with reference TRBV7-3 and TRBJ2-1, the CDR3 gives the full variable domain: GAGVSQTPSNKVTEKGKYVELRCDPISGHTALYWYRQSLGQGPEFLIYFQGTGAADDSGLPNDRFFAVRPEGSVSTLKIQRTERGDSAVYLCASSPQTSSNEQFFGPGTRLTVL.

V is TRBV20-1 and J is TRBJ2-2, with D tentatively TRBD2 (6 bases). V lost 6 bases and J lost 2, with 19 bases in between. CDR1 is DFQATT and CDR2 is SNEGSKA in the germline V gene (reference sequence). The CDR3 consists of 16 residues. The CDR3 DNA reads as TGCAGTGCCCCCAGGGAGGAGCGGAAAAACACCGGGGAGCTGTTTTTT. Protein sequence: CSAPREERKNTGELFF.

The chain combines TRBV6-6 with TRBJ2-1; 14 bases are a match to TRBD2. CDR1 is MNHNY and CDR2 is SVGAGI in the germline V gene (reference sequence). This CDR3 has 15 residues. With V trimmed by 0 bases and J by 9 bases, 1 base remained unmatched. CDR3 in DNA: TGTGCCAGCAGTTACTCGGGACTAGCGGGGGTTGAGCAGTTCTTC. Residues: CASSYSGLAGVEQFF.

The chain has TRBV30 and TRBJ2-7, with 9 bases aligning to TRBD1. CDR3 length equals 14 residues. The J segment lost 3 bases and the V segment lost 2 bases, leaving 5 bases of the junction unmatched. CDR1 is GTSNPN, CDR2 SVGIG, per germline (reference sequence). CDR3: CAWSTGQGSYEQYF. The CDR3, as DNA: TGTGCCTGGAGTACGGGACAGGGTAGCTACGAGCAGTACTTC.

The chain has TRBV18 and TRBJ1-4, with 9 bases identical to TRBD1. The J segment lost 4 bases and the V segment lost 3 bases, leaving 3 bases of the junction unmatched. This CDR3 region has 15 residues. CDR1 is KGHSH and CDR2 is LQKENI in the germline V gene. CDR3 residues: CASSPRTGVNEKLFF. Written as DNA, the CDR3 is TGTGCCAGCTCACCCAGGACAGGGGTTAATGAAAAACTGTTTTTT. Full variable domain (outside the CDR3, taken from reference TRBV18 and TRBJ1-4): NAGVMQNPRHLVRRRGQEARLRCSPMKGHSHVYWYRQLPEEGLKFMVYLQKENIIDESGMPKERFSAEFPKEGPSILRIQQVVRGDSAAYFCASSPRTGVNEKLFFGSGTQLSVL.

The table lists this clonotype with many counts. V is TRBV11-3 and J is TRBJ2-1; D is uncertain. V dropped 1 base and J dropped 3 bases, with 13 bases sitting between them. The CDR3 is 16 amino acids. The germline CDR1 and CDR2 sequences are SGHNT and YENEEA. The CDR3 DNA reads TGTGCCAGCAGCTTAGCCGGGCACGGCCTCTACAATGAGCAGTTCTTC. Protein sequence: CASSLAGHGLYNEQFF.

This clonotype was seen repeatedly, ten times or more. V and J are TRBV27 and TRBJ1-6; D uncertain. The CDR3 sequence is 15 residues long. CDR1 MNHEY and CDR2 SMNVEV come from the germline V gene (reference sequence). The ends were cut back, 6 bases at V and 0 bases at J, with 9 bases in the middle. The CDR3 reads CASSPWSSYNSPLHF. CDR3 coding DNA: TGTGCCAGCAGCCCCTGGAGCTCCTATAATTCACCCCTCCACTTT.

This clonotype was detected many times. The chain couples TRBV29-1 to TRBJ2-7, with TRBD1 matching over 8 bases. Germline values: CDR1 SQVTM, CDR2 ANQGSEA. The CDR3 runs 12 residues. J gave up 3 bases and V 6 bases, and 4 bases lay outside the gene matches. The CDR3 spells CSVPGQGYEQYF. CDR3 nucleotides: TGCAGCGTACCCGGACAGGGCTACGAGCAGTACTTC.

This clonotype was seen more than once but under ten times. CDR3 nucleotide sequence: TGCGCCAGCAGTCTTCCGACCGATGAAGCTTTCTTT. It codes for CASSLPTDEAFF. The V and J genes are TRBV5-1 and TRBJ1-1; D is unclear. Germline V gene sequence: CDR1 SGHRS, CDR2 YFSETQ. The CDR3 consists of 12 residues. V lost 5 bases to trimming and J lost 7 bases, with 12 bases between them.

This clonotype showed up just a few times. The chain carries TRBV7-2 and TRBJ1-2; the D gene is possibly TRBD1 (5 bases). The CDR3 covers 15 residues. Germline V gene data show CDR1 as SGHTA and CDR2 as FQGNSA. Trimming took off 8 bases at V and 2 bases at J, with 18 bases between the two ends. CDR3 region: CASETTSGLNYGYTF. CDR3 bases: TGTGCCAGCGAGACCACCTCAGGGTTGAACTATGGCTACACCTTC.

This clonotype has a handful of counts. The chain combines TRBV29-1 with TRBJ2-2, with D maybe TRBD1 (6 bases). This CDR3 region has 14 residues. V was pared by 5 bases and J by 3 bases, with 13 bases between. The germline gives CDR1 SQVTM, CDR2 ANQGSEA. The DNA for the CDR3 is TGCAGCGTTCTGGCAGGGGTATACACCGGGGAGCTGTTTTTT. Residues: CSVLAGVYTGELFF.

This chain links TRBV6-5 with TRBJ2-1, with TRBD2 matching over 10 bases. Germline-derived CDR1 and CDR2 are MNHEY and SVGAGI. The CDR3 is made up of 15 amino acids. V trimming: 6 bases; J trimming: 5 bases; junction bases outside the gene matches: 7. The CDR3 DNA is TGTGCCAGCAGACTCCTAGCGGGAGTAAACAATGAGCAGTTCTTC. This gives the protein CASRLLAGVNNEQFF.

This CDR3 is CASSLVAVETQYF. In DNA, the CDR3 is TGTGCCAGCAGCTTAGTGGCTGTCGAGACCCAGTACTTC. The rearrangement links TRBV7-9 to TRBJ2-5, with D unresolved. V shed 1 base and J shed 5 bases, with 8 bases lying between them. Germline V gene data show CDR1 as SEHNR and CDR2 as FQNEAQ (reference sequence). This CDR3 has 13 amino acids.

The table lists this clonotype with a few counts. This CDR3 is CASSPAVANTEAFF. CDR3 bases: TGTGCCAGCAGCCCCGCCGTGGCAAACACTGAAGCTTTCTTT. The chain links TRBV5-4 to TRBJ1-1; D not certain. The CDR3 covers 14 residues. Between the trimmed V and J ends, which lost 4 bases and 2 bases, there was a span of 12 bases. From germline, CDR1 is SGHNT and CDR2 YYREEE (reference sequence). Supplemented by reference TRBV5-4 and TRBJ1-1, the full variable domain reads ETGVTQSPTHLIKTRGQQVTLRCSSQSGHNTVSWYQQALGQGPQFIFQYYREEENGRGNFPPRFSGLQFPNYSSELNVNALELDDSALYLCASSPAVANTEAFFGQGTRLTVV.

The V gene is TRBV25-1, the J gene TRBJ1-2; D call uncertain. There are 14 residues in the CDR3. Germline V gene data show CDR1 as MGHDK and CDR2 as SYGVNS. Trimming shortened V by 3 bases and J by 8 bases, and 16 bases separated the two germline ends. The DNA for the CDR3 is TGTGCCAGCAGTGATGAGCGGGCGGGTTACGGCTACACCTTC. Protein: CASSDERAGYGYTF.

The CDR3 coding sequence is TGTGCCGGGACGGGGGGTCAAGAGACCCAGTACTTC. This translates into CAGTGGQETQYF. The chain couples TRBV2 to TRBJ2-5; TRBD2 matches at 7 bases. The trim removed 11 bases at V and 2 bases at J, leaving 5 bases unmatched. CDR3 length: 12 residues. Germline values: CDR1 SNHLY, CDR2 FYNNEI.

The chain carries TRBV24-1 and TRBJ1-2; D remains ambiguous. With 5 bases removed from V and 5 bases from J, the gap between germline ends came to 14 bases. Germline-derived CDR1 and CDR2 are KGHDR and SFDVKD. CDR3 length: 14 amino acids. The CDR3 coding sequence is TGTGCCACCAGTGGGTCTGTACGAAATTATGGCTACACCTTC. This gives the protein CATSGSVRNYGYTF.

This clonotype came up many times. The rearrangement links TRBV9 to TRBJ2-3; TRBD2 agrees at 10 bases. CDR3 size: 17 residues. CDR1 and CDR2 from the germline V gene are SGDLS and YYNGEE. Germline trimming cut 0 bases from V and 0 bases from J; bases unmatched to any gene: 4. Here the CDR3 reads CASSVGAGGPSTDTQYF. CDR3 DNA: TGTGCCAGCAGCGTAGGAGCGGGGGGGCCGAGCACAGATACGCAGTATTTT. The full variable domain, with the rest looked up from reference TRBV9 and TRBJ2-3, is DSGVTQTPKHLITATGQRVTLRCSPRSGDLSVYWYQQSLDQGLQFLIQYYNGEERAKGNILERFSAQQFPDLHSELNLSSLELGDSALYFCASSVGAGGPSTDTQYFGPGTRLTVL.

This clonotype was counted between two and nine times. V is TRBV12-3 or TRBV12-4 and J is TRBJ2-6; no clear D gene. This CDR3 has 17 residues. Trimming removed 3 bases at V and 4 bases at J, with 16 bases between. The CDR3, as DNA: TGTGCCAGCAGTTTGACCGCCGTCCTCGCAGGGGCCAACGTCCTGACTTTC. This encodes CASSLTAVLAGANVLTF.

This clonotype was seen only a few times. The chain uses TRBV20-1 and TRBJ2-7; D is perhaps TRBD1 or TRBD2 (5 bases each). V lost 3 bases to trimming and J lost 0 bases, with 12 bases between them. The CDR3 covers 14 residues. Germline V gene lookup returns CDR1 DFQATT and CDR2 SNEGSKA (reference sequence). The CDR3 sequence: CSASDGTSSYEQYF. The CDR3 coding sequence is TGCAGTGCTAGTGACGGGACGAGCTCCTACGAGCAGTACTTC.

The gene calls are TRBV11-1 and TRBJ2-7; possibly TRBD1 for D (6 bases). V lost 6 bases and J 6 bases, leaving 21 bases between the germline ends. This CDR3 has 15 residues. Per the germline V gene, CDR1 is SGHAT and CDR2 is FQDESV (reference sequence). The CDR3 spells CASSFDRTAAIEQYF. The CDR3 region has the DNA TGTGCCAGCAGTTTCGACAGGACGGCAGCTATCGAGCAGTACTTC.

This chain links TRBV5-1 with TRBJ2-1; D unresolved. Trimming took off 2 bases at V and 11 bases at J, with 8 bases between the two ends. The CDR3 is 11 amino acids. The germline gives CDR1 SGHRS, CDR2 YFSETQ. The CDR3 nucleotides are TGCGCCAGCAGCTTTTATGGGAAGCAGTTCTTC. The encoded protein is CASSFYGKQFF.

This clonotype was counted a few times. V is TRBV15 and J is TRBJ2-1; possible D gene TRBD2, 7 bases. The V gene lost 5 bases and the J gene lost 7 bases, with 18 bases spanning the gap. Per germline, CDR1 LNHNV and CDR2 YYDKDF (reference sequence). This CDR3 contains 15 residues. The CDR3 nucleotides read TGTGCCACCAGCGGACTTCGGGGGGCGGGGAATGAGCAGTTCTTC. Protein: CATSGLRGAGNEQFF. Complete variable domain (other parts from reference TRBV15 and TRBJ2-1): DAMVIQNPRYQVTQFGKPVTLSCSQTLNHNVMYWYQQKSSQAPKLLFHYYDKDFNNEADTPDNFQSRRPNTSFCFLDIRSPGLGDTAMYLCATSGLRGAGNEQFFGPGTRLTVL.

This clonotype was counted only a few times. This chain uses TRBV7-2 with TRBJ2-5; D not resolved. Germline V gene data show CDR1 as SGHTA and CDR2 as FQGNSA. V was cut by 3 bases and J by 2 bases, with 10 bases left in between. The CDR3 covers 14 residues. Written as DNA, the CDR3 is TGTGCCAGCAGCTTTAGGGCGGCGCAAGAGACCCAGTACTTC. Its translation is CASSFRAAQETQYF.

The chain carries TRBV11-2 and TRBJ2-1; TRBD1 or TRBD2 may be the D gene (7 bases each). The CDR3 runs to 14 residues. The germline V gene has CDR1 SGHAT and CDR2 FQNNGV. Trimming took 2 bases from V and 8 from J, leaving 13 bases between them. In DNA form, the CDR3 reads TGTGCCAGCAGCTTAAGGGAGGGGGCTGATGAGCAGTTCTTC. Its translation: CASSLREGADEQFF.

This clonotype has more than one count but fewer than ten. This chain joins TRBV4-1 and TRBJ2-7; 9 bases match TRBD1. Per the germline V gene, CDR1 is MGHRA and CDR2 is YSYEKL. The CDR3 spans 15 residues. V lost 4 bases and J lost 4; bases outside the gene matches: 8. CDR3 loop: CASSLRTGQGYEQYF. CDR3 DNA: TGCGCCAGCAGCCTACGGACCGGACAGGGGTACGAGCAGTACTTC.

This CDR3 is CASSPTGYGYGYTF. The DNA for the CDR3 is TGTGCCAGCAGCCCGACAGGGTACGGCTATGGCTACACCTTC. This chain connects TRBV6-5 to TRBJ1-2; 7 bases match TRBD1. Germline assignment: CDR1 MNHEY and CDR2 SVGAGI. Trimming removed 6 bases from V and 4 bases from J; junction bases left unmatched: 8. The CDR3 contains 14 residues.